Reported below is one TCR beta chain. Its antigen is as yet unknown. This sample stems from a study of cytomegalovirus exposure and HLA in healthy donors. V dropped 4 bases and J dropped 0 bases, with 12 bases sitting between them. CDR3 size: 15 residues. Germline values: CDR1 LNHDA, CDR2 SQIVND (reference sequence). Primers included in the PCR were 60 Vbeta and 13 Jbeta primers. Clones were read by immunoSEQ multiplex PCR, and TCRdb kept only the in-frame ones, dropping some. The sample lists some 170,000 clones; under 90% were seen once. Study-wide points: The study reported that TCR beta sequences accurately predicted HLA-A and HLA-B alleles in most subjects. Diagnosis of cytomegalovirus status made by the classifier reportedly showed high specificity and sensitivity. Rare TCR sequences predominated, though certain public TCRs were found in many donors. The records held CMV serostatus as the only immune exposure information.

Material: PBMCs. The TCR comes from a man aged 25 to 40 in good health and CMV-seronegative. V is TRBV19 and J is TRBJ1-1; D gene unclear. The CDR3 protein is CASSTLRVLNTEAFF. In DNA, the CDR3 is TGTGCCAGTAGTACCCTCCGGGTCTTGAACACTGAAGCTTTCTTT.